This TCR beta chain was obtained from a study of blood T cell repertoires in COVID-19. Turning to the study itself: Samples taken during acute and convalescent COVID-19 were collected in the United States, Italy and Spain.

Germline values: CDR1 MNHEY, CDR2 SMNVEV (reference sequence). This CDR3 spans 16 amino acids. The V end lost 2 bases, the J end lost 8 bases, and 16 bases lay between the germline ends. The method was immunoSEQ multiplex PCR; TCRdb's version includes in-frame clones alone and lacks a portion of them. The sample includes around 68,000 clones, under 85% of them seen just once. This receptor was identified in a woman between 45 and 60 years old with acute or convalescent COVID-19. V is TRBV27 and J is TRBJ1-6; tentative D call: TRBD1 (6 bases). The sample was peripheral blood. The chain's CDR3 is CASSLLGPRGYSPLHF. Here the CDR3 DNA reads TGTGCCAGCAGTTTACTCGGCCCGAGGGGGTATTCACCCCTCCACTTT.